These T cell receptor beta chains were read from a single sample in a study of T cells in localized non-small cell lung cancer. This table comes from immunoSEQ multiplex PCR, and its TCRdb copy is limited to in-frame clones, with some not included. The sample records fewer than 75,000 clones, about four fifths being singletons. Sequencing was performed on peripheral blood, taken before any cancer treatment. The receptors were gathered from a female donor over 55 with stage I lung adenocarcinoma. The CDR3 runs from the conserved cysteine through the conserved F or W. A D gene is named only where the DNA matches it firmly. The size field is filled for only some rows; it gives once, few, many or a size class.

clone_size	v_call	j_call	d_call	cdr3_aa	cdr3_nt
once	TRBV6-6	TRBJ1-1	.	CASRRGGEDTEAFF	TGTGCCAGCAGGAGGGGGGGAGAGGACACTGAAGCTTTCTTT
.	TRBV7-2	TRBJ2-2	TRBD2	CASSLGLAEAGELFF	TGTGCCAGCAGCCTGGGACTAGCGGAGGCCGGGGAGCTGTTTTTT
.	TRBV9	TRBJ1-6	.	CASSESQAKNSPLHF	TGTGCCAGCAGCGAATCGCAGGCCAAGAATTCACCCCTCCACTTT
.	TRBV18	TRBJ2-5	.	CASSPTTREETQYF	TGTGCCAGCTCACCAACGACAAGGGAAGAGACCCAGTACTTC
.	TRBV6-5	TRBJ2-7	.	CASSYRGEQYF	TGTGCCAGCAGTTATCGGGGCGAGCAGTACTTC
.	TRBV7-3	TRBJ1-2	TRBD1	CASSSRGYSGDRGQNGYTF	TGTGCCAGCAGCTCCCGGGGATATAGTGGGGACAGGGGACAGAATGGCTACACCTTC
.	TRBV2	TRBJ2-3	TRBD2	CASSGPSGETQYF	TGTGCCAGCAGTGGGCCTAGCGGGGAGACGCAGTATTTT
.	TRBV5-1	TRBJ2-1	TRBD1	CASSKDRGKYNEQFF	TGCGCCAGCAGCAAGGACAGGGGGAAGTACAATGAGCAGTTCTTC
.	TRBV10-2	TRBJ2-7	.	CASADSYEQYF	TGCGCCAGCGCAGACAGCTACGAGCAGTACTTC
.	TRBV11-2	TRBJ2-7	.	CASSLGTNSYEQYF	TGTGCCAGCAGCTTAGGGACGAACTCCTACGAGCAGTACTTC
few	TRBV9	TRBJ1-5	TRBD1	CAREKQGFQPQHF	TGTGCCAGGGAAAAACAGGGGTTTCAGCCCCAGCATTTT
once	TRBV11-2	TRBJ2-7	.	CASSLDQGIYEQYF	TGTGCCAGCAGCTTAGACCAGGGGATCTACGAGCAGTACTTC
.	TRBV9	TRBJ2-1	.	CASSADGSYNEQFF	TGTGCCAGCAGCGCCGATGGCTCCTACAATGAGCAGTTCTTC
.	TRBV1	TRBJ2-7	.	CTSSRTISGQTQSYEQYF	TGCACCAGCAGCCGAACCATCTCGGGACAGACCCAATCCTACGAGCAGTACTTC
.	TRBV9	TRBJ2-7	TRBD1	CASSLRTGTYEQYF	TGTGCCAGCAGCCTAAGGACAGGGACCTACGAGCAGTACTTC
.	TRBV5-1	TRBJ2-3	.	CASSLGQINTDTQYF	TGCGCCAGCAGCTTGGGTCAGATAAACACAGATACGCAGTATTTT
.	TRBV7-9	TRBJ1-1	.	CASSPQSSEAFF	TGTGCCAGCAGCCCCCAAAGTTCTGAAGCTTTCTTT
.	TRBV14	TRBJ2-2	TRBD1	CASSSRTGKDTGELFF	TGTGCCAGCAGCTCCCGGACAGGGAAGGACACCGGGGAGCTGTTTTTT
few	TRBV9	TRBJ1-2	TRBD1	CASNIGGADYGYTF	TGTGCCAGCAACATAGGGGGCGCGGACTATGGCTACACCTTC
.	TRBV28	TRBJ1-4	.	CASRASNEKLFF	TGTGCCAGTCGCGCGAGTAATGAAAAACTGTTTTTT
once	TRBV6-1	TRBJ2-7	.	CASSEAQRVYEQYF	TGTGCCAGCAGTGAAGCACAGCGGGTCTACGAGCAGTACTTC
.	TRBV6-5	TRBJ1-2	.	CASTSPGGGYTF	TGTGCCAGCACTTCGCCGGGCGGGGGCTACACCTTC
.	TRBV6-1	TRBJ1-5	.	CASSAIGLSNQPQHF	TGTGCCAGCAGTGCCATCGGCCTAAGCAATCAGCCCCAGCATTTT